This entry is about one T cell receptor (beta chain). The antigen is undetermined. For every subset, genomic DNA was evenly distributed across several immunoSEQ plates. Libraries were prepared by immunoSEQ multiplex PCR; TCRdb keeps only in-frame clonotypes and omits some of them. The table has 950,000 to 1,300,000 clones, about 80% seen once. The healthy adult donors were HIV-negative and reported no recent acute infections or vaccinations. The sample originates from a study of shared clonotypes between healthy human individuals. Study at large: Sampling drew on donors who were a couple of women and three men aged 18 to 49. Study findings and constraints: Represented genetic and exposure-history diversity was restricted by having few donors.

The germline gives CDR1 LNHDA, CDR2 SQIVND (reference sequence). This CDR3 region has 18 residues. Trimming removed 4 bases from V and 2 bases from J; junction bases left unmatched: 9. Sequencing was done on a sample of memory CD4+ T cells sorted from blood. Subset meaning: CD45RA-negative fraction. The sequence came from a man aged 18 to 29 in good health. The chain has TRBV19 and TRBJ2-6, with 9 bases fitting TRBD1. CDR3 coding DNA: TGTGCCAGTAGTACTCCGGGACAGGGCATGGCTGGGGCCAACGTCCTGACTTTC. Encoded protein: CASSTPGQGMAGANVLTF.